The 20 T cell receptor beta chains presented below share a single source sample, sequenced in a study of blood T cell repertoires in COVID-19. The protocol was immunoSEQ multiplex PCR, while the TCRdb copy is restricted to in-frame clones and leaves out a portion. The sample includes about 440,000 clones, 88% of them seen just once. Sequenced material: peripheral blood. The receptors come from a woman aged 45 to 65 with COVID-19, enrolled during active disease.

The chain carries TRBV11-2 and TRBJ2-2; 7 bases are a match to TRBD1. The trim removed 8 bases at V and 0 bases at J, leaving 6 bases unmatched. The CDR3 consists of 15 residues. Germline assignment: CDR1 SGHAT and CDR2 FQNNGV. CDR3 in amino acids: CASLAGTANTGELFF. The DNA for the CDR3 is TGTGCCAGCTTAGCCGGGACAGCGAACACCGGGGAGCTGTTTTTT.

The chain uses TRBV24-1 and TRBJ2-1, with a possible D match to TRBD1 (5 bases). The CDR3 is 12 amino acids. V was cut by 7 bases and J by 4 bases, with 7 bases left in between. Germline assignment: CDR1 KGHDR and CDR2 SFDVKD. The CDR3 region is CATRDIYNEQFF. CDR3 DNA: TGTGCCACCAGGGACATTTACAATGAGCAGTTCTTC.

CDR3 bases: TGCAGCGGGAGTGTAGACACTGAAGCTTTCTTT. It yields the protein CSGSVDTEAFF. The V gene is TRBV29-1, the J gene TRBJ1-1; D is ambiguous. V lost 7 bases, J lost 3 bases, and 9 bases lay in between. The CDR3 extends over 11 amino acids. Germline values: CDR1 SQVTM, CDR2 ANQGSEA.

The table lists this clone with a count of one. The rearrangement uses TRBV10-2 and TRBJ2-3; D gene ambiguous. CDR3 size: 14 residues. The V gene's germline CDR1 is WSHSY and CDR2 SAAADI. Trimming took off 2 bases at V and 3 bases at J, with 9 bases between the two ends. The CDR3 here is CASSENALTDTQYF. DNA of the CDR3: TGCGCCAGCAGTGAGAACGCGTTAACAGATACGCAGTATTTT.

This rearrangement joins TRBV3-1 (or the pseudogene TRBV3-2) to TRBJ2-7; D is perhaps TRBD2 (6 bases). Germline V gene sequence: CDR1 LGHDT, CDR2 YNNKEL (reference sequence). The CDR3 consists of 15 residues. Trimming removed 4 bases at V and 1 base at J, with 14 bases between. CDR3 protein: CASSPSGTVSYEQYF. Here the CDR3 DNA reads TGTGCCAGCAGCCCTTCCGGGACTGTTTCCTACGAGCAGTACTTC.

V is TRBV10-3 and J is TRBJ1-2, with a tentative D call TRBD1 (5 bases). V was pared by 7 bases and J by 4 bases, with 16 bases between. The CDR3 is made up of 14 amino acids. Germline V gene sequence: CDR1 ENHRY, CDR2 SYGVKD. The CDR3 nucleotides read TGTGCCATCACCAGCAGGGTAACCACCTATGGCTACACCTTC. Amino acid sequence: CAITSRVTTYGYTF.

This chain joins TRBV18 and TRBJ2-7; D perhaps matches TRBD1 (6 bases). The germline gives CDR1 KGHSH, CDR2 LQKENI. The V end was cut by 2 bases, the J end by 3 bases, with 14 bases between. The CDR3 has 15 amino acids. The CDR3 region is CASSPTTGLVYEQYF. CDR3 nucleotide sequence: TGTGCCAGCTCACCAACGACAGGCCTAGTCTACGAGCAGTACTTC.

Remarks on this clone: Other nucleotide sequences from this sample produce the same CDR3. V and J are TRBV7-9 and TRBJ1-2; 7 bases line up with TRBD1. Trimming took 5 bases from V and 4 from J; bases not matched to a gene: 4. This CDR3 is 13 amino acids long. The V gene's germline CDR1 is SEHNR and CDR2 FQNEAQ (reference sequence). The CDR3 here is CASSLDRAYGYTF. The CDR3 nucleotides are TGTGCCAGCAGCCTTGACAGGGCCTATGGCTACACCTTC.

This clone has just one count. This sequence joins TRBV5-6 and TRBJ2-5; D gene unclear. V was pared by 0 bases and J by 7 bases, with 4 bases between. Germline CDR1 reads SGHDT; CDR2 reads YYEEEE. CDR3 size: 11 residues. In nucleotides, the CDR3 is TGTGCCAGCAGCTTGGCGGGGACCCAGTACTTC. Protein: CASSLAGTQYF. The entire variable domain, with the rest obtained from reference TRBV5-6 and TRBJ2-5, is as follows: DAGVTQSPTHLIKTRGQQVTLRCSPKSGHDTVSWYQQALGQGPQFIFQYYEEEERQRGNFPDRFSGHQFPNYSSELNVNALLLGDSALYLCASSLAGTQYFGPGTRLLVL.

This rearrangement joins TRBV7-2 to TRBJ2-4; weak D call: TRBD2 (6 bases). The CDR3 contains 16 residues. V lost 4 bases and J lost 5, with 18 bases in between. Germline assignment: CDR1 SGHTA and CDR2 FQGNSA. CDR3 nucleotides: TGTGCCAGCAGCTCCACCGGGCGAGGGGAGGAAAACATTCAGTACTTC. It yields the protein CASSSTGRGEENIQYF.

This clone is a singleton in its sample. The genes are TRBV27 and TRBJ2-2; D is possibly TRBD2 (6 bases). CDR1 and CDR2 from the germline V gene are MNHEY and SMNVEV (reference sequence). V gave up 6 bases and J gave up 8 bases, with 13 bases separating them. This CDR3 region has 13 residues. The CDR3 loop is CASRGGGAGELFF. CDR3 nucleotides: TGTGCCAGCAGGGGAGGCGGGGCGGGGGAGCTGTTTTTT.

This clone was found once. The chain carries TRBV6-5 and TRBJ2-1; perhaps TRBD2 as D (5 bases). The ends were cut back, 5 bases at V and 4 bases at J, with 6 bases in the middle. There are 12 residues in the CDR3. CDR1 and CDR2 (germline): MNHEY, SVGAGI. The chain's CDR3 is CASSRGYNEQFF. In DNA form, the CDR3 reads TGTGCCAGCAGTCGGGGTTACAATGAGCAGTTCTTC.

The chain is built from TRBV24-1 and TRBJ2-3; 10 nucleotides agree with TRBD1. Trimming took 9 bases from V and 6 from J; bases not matched to a gene: 8. This CDR3 region has 14 residues. Germline CDR1 is KGHDR and CDR2 is SFDVKD. CDR3: CATQGGQGRDTQYF. CDR3 sequence (DNA): TGTGCCACCCAAGGGGGACAGGGGAGGGATACGCAGTATTTT.

V usage is TRBV9 and J usage is TRBJ2-1, with TRBD1 identical over 7 bases. V shed 0 bases and J 0 bases; nucleotides not matched to a gene: 12. In germline, CDR1 is SGDLS, CDR2 YYNGEE. The CDR3 consists of 19 residues. CDR3 in amino acids: CASSVGGGGGAASYNEQFF. The CDR3 region has the DNA TGTGCCAGCAGCGTAGGAGGGGGCGGAGGAGCAGCCTCCTACAATGAGCAGTTCTTC.

V gene TRBV27 combines with J gene TRBJ2-1, with a tentative D call TRBD1 (7 bases). This CDR3 contains 15 residues. The V end was cut by 4 bases, the J end by 10 bases, with 20 bases between. Germline V CDR1 and CDR2: MNHEY, SMNVEV (reference sequence). Written as DNA, the CDR3 is TGTGCCAGCAGTTGGCGGGCAGGGGGGCAATGGGAGCAGTTCTTC. The encoded protein is CASSWRAGGQWEQFF.

The rearrangement joins TRBV11-2 to TRBJ1-3; 8 nucleotides agree with TRBD1. Germline-derived CDR1 and CDR2 are SGHAT and FQNNGV. V shed 5 bases, J shed 2 bases, and the junction held 2 bases outside the gene matches. This CDR3 has 14 residues. CDR3 sequence reads: CASSMDRAGNTIYF. CDR3 DNA sequence: TGTGCCAGCAGCATGGACAGGGCTGGAAACACCATATATTTT. Full variable domain (remainder filled in from reference TRBV11-2 and TRBJ1-3): EAGVAQSPRYKIIEKRQSVAFWCNPISGHATLYWYQQILGQGPKLLIQFQNNGVVDDSQLPKDRFSAERLKGVDSTLKIQPAKLEDSAVYLCASSMDRAGNTIYFGEGSWLTVV.

The gene calls are TRBV30 and TRBJ2-7, with D possibly being TRBD2 (5 bases). Germline loops: CDR1 GTSNPN, CDR2 SVGIG (reference sequence). Trimming took off 5 bases at V and 3 bases at J, with 14 bases between the two ends. The CDR3 sequence is 13 residues long. This CDR3 reads CAWGLGDNYEQYF. In nucleotides, the CDR3 is TGTGCCTGGGGGCTCGGGGATAACTACGAGCAGTACTTC.

The rearrangement links TRBV6-1 to TRBJ2-1; a weak D match, TRBD1 (7 bases). Germline V gene lookup returns CDR1 MNHNS and CDR2 SASEGT. The CDR3 spans 17 residues. V was pared by 2 bases and J by 1 base, with 15 bases between. The CDR3, as DNA: TGTGCCAGCAGTGAACTACAGGGGACTTTATCCTACAATGAGCAGTTCTTC. It yields the protein CASSELQGTLSYNEQFF.

CDR3 loop: CASSAPVRQGELFF. CDR3 bases: TGTGCCAGCAGTGCCCCAGTGCGGCAAGGGGAGCTGTTTTTT. This chain links TRBV2 with TRBJ2-2; D gene uncertain. Germline V lookup: CDR1 SNHLY, CDR2 FYNNEI. This CDR3 region has 14 residues. Trimming pared 4 bases from V and 8 bases from J, leaving 14 bases between.

This clone showed up just once. The chain has TRBV6-5 and TRBJ1-5; the D is unclear. V lost 6 bases and J 4 bases, leaving 10 bases between the germline ends. The CDR3 totals 13 residues. CDR1 MNHEY and CDR2 SVGAGI come from the germline V gene. In DNA form, the CDR3 reads TGTGCCAGCAGCCCACGGGAGAATCAGCCCCAGCATTTT. This translates into CASSPRENQPQHF.